The 23 T cell receptor beta chains presented below share a single source sample, sequenced in a study of blood T cell repertoires in COVID-19. Sequenced by immunoSEQ multiplex PCR; TCRdb stores in-frame clones only, minus some. Among about 140,000 clones listed, around 90% were seen once. The sequenced sample consisted of peripheral blood. The receptors stem from a man in his sixties with active or convalescent COVID-19.

V and J are TRBV2 and TRBJ2-3, with D perhaps matching TRBD1 (5 bases). The V end lost 0 bases, the J end lost 0 bases, and 10 bases lay between the germline ends. Germline CDR1 is SNHLY and CDR2 is FYNNEI. This CDR3 has 16 residues. The CDR3 loop is CASSEATATSTDTQYF. CDR3 bases: TGTGCCAGCAGTGAAGCGACAGCAACTAGCACAGATACGCAGTATTTT.

This clone was picked up a small number of times. CDR3 sequence reads: CSATGGNEQYF. The DNA for the CDR3 is TGCAGTGCTACAGGGGGAAACGAGCAGTACTTC. V is TRBV20-1 and J is TRBJ2-7; 7 nucleotides align to TRBD1. This CDR3 comprises 11 residues. Germline V gene data show CDR1 as DFQATT and CDR2 as SNEGSKA (reference sequence). V gave up 4 bases and J gave up 5 bases; unmatched junction bases: 2.

The chain employs TRBV6-6 and TRBJ2-3, with D tentatively TRBD2 (5 bases). Germline V gene lookup returns CDR1 MNHNY and CDR2 SVGAGI (reference sequence). CDR3 length: 16 residues. The V end was cut by 0 bases, the J end by 2 bases, with 12 bases between. The CDR3 spells CASSYSRGSITDTQYF. The CDR3 DNA reads TGTGCCAGCAGTTACTCTCGCGGGTCCATCACAGATACGCAGTATTTT.

This chain connects TRBV19 to TRBJ2-1, with 7 bases identical to TRBD2. The V gene's germline CDR1 is LNHDA and CDR2 SQIVND (reference sequence). Trimming at V came to 7 bases and at J to 8 bases, leaving 8 bases not matched to a gene. CDR3 length equals 13 residues. The DNA of the CDR3 is TGTGCCAGTAACCACGGGAGGTCTGATGAGCAGTTCTTC. Residues: CASNHGRSDEQFF.

The chain uses TRBV27 and TRBJ2-1; 10 bases fit TRBD2. J was trimmed by 2 bases and V by 0 bases; bases with no gene match: 1. The CDR3 covers 16 residues. Germline V gene sequence: CDR1 MNHEY, CDR2 SMNVEV (reference sequence). The CDR3 bases are TGTGCCAGCAGTTTATCAGGGACTAGCGCCTACAATGAGCAGTTCTTC. Protein product: CASSLSGTSAYNEQFF.

V is TRBV5-4 and J is TRBJ2-7; 10 nucleotides match TRBD1. This CDR3 spans 12 amino acids. J gave up 12 bases and V 4 bases, and 7 bases lay outside the gene matches. From germline, CDR1 is SGHNT and CDR2 YYREEE (reference sequence). CDR3 DNA sequence: TGTGCCAGCAGCGCTGGGACAGGGGCCCCGTACTTC. Its translation: CASSAGTGAPYF.

The V gene is TRBV6-6, the J gene TRBJ1-5; D is unresolved. There are 13 residues in the CDR3. Germline CDR1 MNHNY, CDR2 SVGAGI (reference sequence). V lost 6 bases and J 1 base, leaving 7 bases between the germline ends. The CDR3 region has the DNA TGTGCCAGCAGACGACGGAGCAATCAGCCCCAGCATTTT. It yields the protein CASRRRSNQPQHF.

This clone was detected only a few times. The chain carries TRBV6-5 and TRBJ1-1, with D possibly being TRBD1 (5 bases). Trimming left V 3 bases short and J 1 base short, with 9 bases between. CDR3 length: 14 amino acids. Germline loops: CDR1 MNHEY, CDR2 SVGAGI. The CDR3 DNA reads TGTGCCAGCAGTTATCAGGGAGGGAACACTGAAGCTTTCTTT. Translating gives CASSYQGGNTEAFF.

V gene TRBV19 combines with J gene TRBJ1-2; 7 bases are shared with TRBD1. This CDR3 contains 15 residues. Germline V gene data show CDR1 as LNHDA and CDR2 as SQIVND (reference sequence). V shed 5 bases and J 4 bases; nucleotides not matched to a gene: 10. In DNA, the CDR3 is TGTGCCAGTAGTGCCCTCGACAGGGCGGGCTATGGCTACACCTTC. Protein: CASSALDRAGYGYTF.

This sequence joins TRBV7-2 and TRBJ2-2; D perhaps matches TRBD2 (5 bases). CDR1 is SGHTA, CDR2 FQGNSA, per germline. Trimming left V 6 bases short and J 5 bases short, with 13 bases between. The CDR3 is 14 residues long. The DNA for the CDR3 is TGTGCCAGCAGTCTCCGACGGGAAACCGGGGAGCTGTTTTTT. Its protein product is CASSLRRETGELFF. Full variable domain (remainder filled in from reference TRBV7-2 and TRBJ2-2): GAGVSQSPSNKVTEKGKDVELRCDPISGHTALYWYRQSLGQGLEFLIYFQGNSAPDKSGLPSDRFSAERTGGSVSTLTIQRTQQEDSAVYLCASSLRRETGELFFGEGSRLTVL.

This clone was counted a single time. The V and J genes are TRBV6-1 and TRBJ2-3; 10 bases line up with TRBD2. Trimming at V came to 6 bases and at J to 2 bases, leaving 11 bases not matched to a gene. CDR1 and CDR2 from the germline V gene are MNHNS and SASEGT. The CDR3 contains 17 residues. The CDR3 here is CASSEYEREGVTDTQYF. The CDR3 coding sequence is TGTGCCAGCAGCGAATACGAGCGGGAGGGCGTCACAGATACGCAGTATTTT.

The chain couples TRBV9 to TRBJ1-2; 11 nucleotides match TRBD1. Germline V gene lookup returns CDR1 SGDLS and CDR2 YYNGEE. The CDR3 spans 14 residues. With V trimmed by 2 bases and J by 8 bases, 5 bases remained unmatched. CDR3 region: CASSVRTGGEGYTF. The CDR3, as DNA: TGTGCCAGCAGCGTTAGGACAGGGGGCGAGGGCTACACCTTC. The full variable domain, its missing parts supplied by reference TRBV9 and TRBJ1-2, is DSGVTQTPKHLITATGQRVTLRCSPRSGDLSVYWYQQSLDQGLQFLIQYYNGEERAKGNILERFSAQQFPDLHSELNLSSLELGDSALYFCASSVRTGGEGYTFGSGTRLTVV.

The gene calls are TRBV5-1 and TRBJ2-5; perhaps TRBD1 as D (6 bases). V was shortened by 0 bases and J by 3 bases, with 12 bases between the two germline ends. This CDR3 is built from 15 residues. From germline, CDR1 is SGHRS and CDR2 YFSETQ. CDR3 region: CASSLVDRLEETQYF. CDR3 bases: TGCGCCAGCAGCTTGGTCGACAGGCTTGAAGAGACCCAGTACTTC.

The V gene is TRBV18, the J gene TRBJ1-2; 12 bases agree with TRBD1. The V gene end was trimmed by 3 bases and the J gene end by 7 bases; junction bases not matched to a gene: 6. This CDR3 comprises 15 residues. Germline CDR1 and CDR2: KGHSH and LQKENI. CDR3 in amino acids: CASSPPGQGAGGYTF. The CDR3, as DNA: TGTGCCAGCTCACCTCCGGGACAGGGGGCAGGTGGCTACACCTTC. The whole variable domain, remainder taken from reference TRBV18 and TRBJ1-2, is NAGVMQNPRHLVRRRGQEARLRCSPMKGHSHVYWYRQLPEEGLKFMVYLQKENIIDESGMPKERFSAEFPKEGPSILRIQQVVRGDSAAYFCASSPPGQGAGGYTFGSGTRLTVV.

This chain uses TRBV4-1 with TRBJ2-3; TRBD2 aligns across 8 bases. Per germline, CDR1 MGHRA and CDR2 YSYEKL. The CDR3 is made up of 17 amino acids. With V trimmed by 0 bases and J by 2 bases, 7 bases remained unmatched. The CDR3 coding sequence is TGCGCCAGCAGCCAAGAAAGGGGACTAGGAGCCACAGATACGCAGTATTTT. Translation gives CASSQERGLGATDTQYF.

The chain employs TRBV6-5 and TRBJ2-7, with 12 nucleotides matching TRBD2. The V and J ends lost 5 bases and 7 bases, in that order; junction bases with no gene match: 9. Germline V lookup: CDR1 MNHEY, CDR2 SVGAGI. The CDR3 sequence is 15 residues long. In nucleotides, the CDR3 is TGTGCCAGCAGTACCCTAGCGGGAGGGCATGGGGAGCAGTACTTC. Its translation: CASSTLAGGHGEQYF.

The chain links TRBV9 to TRBJ2-7, with TRBD1 matching over 8 bases. The CDR3 totals 14 residues. Losses at the gene ends were 4 bases for V and 5 bases for J; bases not matched to a gene: 8. CDR1 and CDR2 from the germline V gene are SGDLS and YYNGEE. CDR3: CASSSRTGTDEQYF. CDR3 DNA: TGTGCCAGCAGCTCCAGGACAGGGACCGACGAGCAGTACTTC.

The V and J genes are TRBV19 and TRBJ2-1; D remains ambiguous. The germline V gene has CDR1 LNHDA and CDR2 SQIVND (reference sequence). The CDR3 has 15 amino acids. Trimming shortened V by 2 bases and J by 2 bases, and 10 bases separated the two germline ends. Written as DNA, the CDR3 is TGTGCCAGTAGTATATACGCTAATCCCTACAATGAGCAGTTCTTC. It is translated as CASSIYANPYNEQFF.

The gene calls are TRBV19 and TRBJ1-3; D gene unclear. Germline lookup yields CDR1 LNHDA and CDR2 SQIVND (reference sequence). V lost 4 bases, J lost 5 bases, and 15 bases lay in between. There are 15 residues in the CDR3. DNA for the CDR3: TGTGCCAGTAGTAGCGAATACTTTACTCGAAACACCATATATTTT. It encodes CASSSEYFTRNTIYF.

This chain joins TRBV11-2 and TRBJ2-7; 11 bases align to TRBD2. The CDR3 loop spans 16 amino acids. V trimming: 0 bases; J trimming: 4 bases; junction bases outside the gene matches: 5. Germline values: CDR1 SGHAT, CDR2 FQNNGV. The CDR3 sequence is CASSLELAGVSYEQYF. As DNA, the CDR3 is TGTGCCAGCAGCTTAGAACTAGCGGGAGTTTCATACGAGCAGTACTTC.

This sequence joins TRBV6-5 and TRBJ2-5, with D maybe TRBD2 (6 bases). The CDR3 length is 16 residues. V was trimmed by 2 bases and J by 0 bases, leaving 13 bases between them. In germline, CDR1 is MNHEY, CDR2 SVGAGI. The CDR3 reads CASSYRVAAYQETQYF. CDR3 DNA sequence: TGTGCCAGCAGTTACCGTGTAGCGGCGTACCAAGAGACCCAGTACTTC.

The V and J genes are TRBV11-2 and TRBJ2-3; maybe TRBD2 (6 bases). The V gene lost 3 bases and the J gene lost 1 base, with 8 bases spanning the gap. The germline CDR1 and CDR2 sequences are SGHAT and FQNNGV. The CDR3 sequence is 14 residues long. CDR3 sequence (DNA): TGTGCCAGCAGCTTCTCTAGCGGCACAGATACGCAGTATTTT. Translation: CASSFSSGTDTQYF.

The J gene is TRBJ1-1, the V gene TRBV6-5; the match to TRBD1 covers 10 bases. The germline V gene encodes CDR1 MNHEY and CDR2 SVGAGI. The V gene end was trimmed by 6 bases and the J gene end by 4 bases; junction bases not matched to a gene: 5. The CDR3 has 14 residues. This CDR3 reads CASRRTGGSTEAFF. The CDR3 bases are TGTGCCAGCAGACGGACAGGGGGAAGCACTGAAGCTTTCTTT.